A selection of T cell receptor beta chains follows, all from one sample in a study of T-cell memory formation after mild COVID-19. TCRdb re-analysed the 5' RACE reads in MiXCR, keeping a single row per CDR3 protein. The repertoire holds fewer than 650,000 distinct CDR3 sequences, with about 20% as singletons. Sequenced: PBMCs or a T cell subset sorted from them (not recorded which). The receptor source for this set is an adult woman who had mild COVID-19 (a few samples of this study predate the infection). Cell type and time point are not known. Both conserved end residues are part of each CDR3. Fields, in order: J gene, V gene, D gene, clone size, CDR3 protein, CDR3 DNA. A D gene is named only where the DNA matches it firmly. Clone size is stated in some rows and not others, as once, few, many or a class when expanded.

j_gene: TRBJ1-6; v_gene: TRBV7-2; d_gene: NA; abundance: NA; CDR3aa: CASSLNSRGSPLHF; CDR3nt: TGTGCCAGCAGCTTAAATTCGCGAGGTTCACCCCTCCACTTT
j_gene: TRBJ2-1; v_gene: TRBV5-6; d_gene: NA; abundance: NA; CDR3aa: CASSLVAEQFF; CDR3nt: TGTGCCAGCAGCTTGGTCGCGGAGCAGTTCTTC
j_gene: TRBJ2-3; v_gene: TRBV11-1; d_gene: NA; abundance: few; CDR3aa: CASSLEDHASTQYF; CDR3nt: TGTGCCAGCAGCTTAGAGGACCACGCGAGTACGCAGTATTTT
j_gene: TRBJ1-6; v_gene: TRBV7-9; d_gene: NA; abundance: few; CDR3aa: CASSSLTGTFNSPLHF; CDR3nt: TGTGCCAGCAGCTCTCTGACAGGCACTTTCAATTCACCCCTCCACTTT
j_gene: TRBJ2-1; v_gene: TRBV2; d_gene: TRBD1; abundance: NA; CDR3aa: CASSLTRQGGRSYNEQFF; CDR3nt: TGTGCCAGCAGTCTTACCCGACAGGGGGGACGCTCCTACAATGAGCAGTTCTTC
j_gene: TRBJ2-7; v_gene: TRBV5-1; d_gene: TRBD1; abundance: few; CDR3aa: CASSLSDRDRGYEQYF; CDR3nt: TGCGCCAGCAGCTTAAGTGATAGGGACAGGGGCTACGAGCAGTACTTC
j_gene: TRBJ1-1; v_gene: TRBV12-3/TRBV12-4; d_gene: NA; abundance: NA; CDR3aa: CASSSSPNTEAFF; CDR3nt: TGTGCCAGCAGCTCCTCTCCTAACACTGAAGCTTTCTTT
j_gene: TRBJ1-1; v_gene: TRBV5-6; d_gene: NA; abundance: NA; CDR3aa: CASSFISDRSEGTEAFF; CDR3nt: TGTGCCAGCAGCTTTATCTCGGACAGATCGGAGGGGACTGAAGCTTTCTTT
j_gene: TRBJ2-7; v_gene: TRBV5-1; d_gene: TRBD1; abundance: NA; CDR3aa: CASSRTGGDHEQYF; CDR3nt: TGCGCCAGCAGCAGGACAGGGGGTGATCACGAGCAGTACTTC
j_gene: TRBJ2-1; v_gene: TRBV4-2; d_gene: NA; abundance: NA; CDR3aa: CASSHDTGNEQFF; CDR3nt: TGTGCCAGCAGCCATGATACAGGCAATGAGCAGTTCTTC
j_gene: TRBJ1-1; v_gene: TRBV6-4; d_gene: NA; abundance: few; CDR3aa: CASSDAGNTEAFF; CDR3nt: TGTGCCAGCAGTGACGCAGGGAACACTGAAGCTTTCTTT
j_gene: TRBJ2-5; v_gene: TRBV7-9; d_gene: NA; abundance: NA; CDR3aa: CASSLSEYQETQYF; CDR3nt: TGTGCCAGCAGCTTATCTGAGTACCAAGAGACCCAGTACTTC
j_gene: TRBJ1-1; v_gene: TRBV6-6; d_gene: TRBD1; abundance: NA; CDR3aa: CASSTTGANTEAFF; CDR3nt: TGTGCCAGCAGTACGACAGGGGCTAACACTGAAGCTTTCTTT
j_gene: TRBJ1-1; v_gene: TRBV7-3; d_gene: NA; abundance: few; CDR3aa: CASADTGEVGTEAFF; CDR3nt: TGTGCCAGCGCTGACACCGGCGAAGTGGGCACTGAAGCTTTCTTT
j_gene: TRBJ2-5; v_gene: TRBV11-2; d_gene: TRBD2; abundance: many; CDR3aa: CASSFLAEETQYF; CDR3nt: TGTGCCAGCAGCTTTCTAGCGGAAGAGACCCAGTACTTC
j_gene: TRBJ2-7; v_gene: TRBV6-5; d_gene: NA; abundance: NA; CDR3aa: CASSQGDVSYEQYF; CDR3nt: TGTGCCAGCAGTCAAGGTGACGTCTCCTACGAGCAGTACTTC
j_gene: TRBJ1-1; v_gene: TRBV12-3/TRBV12-4; d_gene: TRBD1; abundance: many; CDR3aa: CASSWDRVNTEAFF; CDR3nt: TGTGCCAGCAGTTGGGACAGGGTAAACACTGAAGCTTTCTTT
j_gene: TRBJ1-5; v_gene: TRBV7-8; d_gene: NA; abundance: NA; CDR3aa: CASSLGGLEPQHF; CDR3nt: TGTGCCAGCAGCTTAGGGGGGTTGGAGCCCCAGCATTTT
j_gene: TRBJ1-4; v_gene: TRBV11-2; d_gene: TRBD1; abundance: NA; CDR3aa: CASSLSPGQGYEKLFF; CDR3nt: TGTGCCAGCAGCTTAAGTCCGGGACAGGGTTATGAAAAACTGTTTTTT
j_gene: TRBJ2-3; v_gene: TRBV19; d_gene: NA; abundance: NA; CDR3aa: CASTDSPDTQYF; CDR3nt: TGTGCCAGTACCGATAGCCCAGATACGCAGTATTTT
j_gene: TRBJ2-1; v_gene: TRBV12-3/TRBV12-4; d_gene: TRBD1; abundance: many; CDR3aa: CASSPRTGGAYNEQFF; CDR3nt: TGTGCCAGCAGTCCCCGGACAGGGGGCGCTTACAATGAGCAGTTCTTC
j_gene: TRBJ2-2; v_gene: TRBV12-3/TRBV12-4; d_gene: NA; abundance: NA; CDR3aa: CASSLAGLSLTGELFF; CDR3nt: TGTGCCAGCAGTTTAGCAGGGTTGTCATTAACCGGGGAGCTGTTTTTT
j_gene: TRBJ2-2; v_gene: TRBV27; d_gene: NA; abundance: NA; CDR3aa: CASKGTVNTGELFF; CDR3nt: TGTGCCAGCAAGGGGACGGTCAACACCGGGGAGCTGTTTTTT
j_gene: TRBJ2-1; v_gene: TRBV7-3; d_gene: TRBD2; abundance: few; CDR3aa: CASSLRLADPNEQFF; CDR3nt: TGTGCCAGCAGCTTAAGACTAGCGGATCCCAATGAGCAGTTCTTC
j_gene: TRBJ1-2; v_gene: TRBV5-1; d_gene: NA; abundance: NA; CDR3aa: CASSFGTADSYGYTF; CDR3nt: TGCGCCAGCAGCTTCGGGACGGCGGATTCCTATGGCTACACCTTC
j_gene: TRBJ2-3; v_gene: TRBV7-2; d_gene: TRBD1; abundance: once; CDR3aa: CASSSGQGRARSDTQYF; CDR3nt: TGTGCCAGCAGCTCAGGACAGGGCAGGGCACGATCAGATACGCAGTATTTT
j_gene: TRBJ1-1; v_gene: TRBV4-1; d_gene: TRBD1; abundance: many; CDR3aa: CASSHVNRGDTEAFF; CDR3nt: TGCGCCAGCAGCCACGTTAACAGGGGGGACACTGAAGCTTTCTTT
j_gene: TRBJ2-7; v_gene: TRBV30; d_gene: NA; abundance: NA; CDR3aa: CAWSVLGSRPSEQYF; CDR3nt: TGTGCCTGGAGTGTACTCGGATCAAGACCTTCCGAGCAGTACTTC
j_gene: TRBJ2-3; v_gene: TRBV18; d_gene: NA; abundance: few; CDR3aa: CASSPAPRSTDTQYF; CDR3nt: TGTGCCAGCTCACCCGCTCCCCGCAGCACAGATACGCAGTATTTT
j_gene: TRBJ1-2; v_gene: TRBV29-1; d_gene: TRBD1; abundance: few; CDR3aa: CSVPTGGYGYTF; CDR3nt: TGCAGCGTTCCTACAGGGGGCTATGGCTACACCTTC
j_gene: TRBJ2-1; v_gene: TRBV29-1; d_gene: TRBD2; abundance: once; CDR3aa: CSVETSGGFNEQFF; CDR3nt: TGCAGCGTTGAAACTAGCGGGGGGTTCAATGAGCAGTTCTTC
j_gene: TRBJ2-4; v_gene: TRBV7-6; d_gene: NA; abundance: NA; CDR3aa: CASSLSVDKNIQYF; CDR3nt: TGTGCCAGCAGCTTAAGTGTGGACAAAAACATTCAGTACTTC
j_gene: TRBJ2-7; v_gene: TRBV12-3/TRBV12-4; d_gene: NA; abundance: few; CDR3aa: CASSHPRSGGLGEQYF; CDR3nt: TGTGCCAGCAGTCATCCTCGGTCTGGGGGTTTGGGCGAGCAGTACTTC
j_gene: TRBJ1-1; v_gene: TRBV5-1; d_gene: TRBD1; abundance: NA; CDR3aa: CASSQGGSNTEAFF; CDR3nt: TGCGCCAGCAGCCAGGGGGGATCGAACACTGAAGCTTTCTTT
j_gene: TRBJ2-4; v_gene: TRBV20-1; d_gene: TRBD2; abundance: few; CDR3aa: CSAEGTSPKNIQYF; CDR3nt: TGCAGTGCCGAGGGGACTAGCCCCAAAAACATTCAGTACTTC
j_gene: TRBJ2-3; v_gene: TRBV5-5; d_gene: NA; abundance: few; CDR3aa: CASSLDVQTDTQYF; CDR3nt: TGTGCCAGCAGCTTGGACGTGCAGACAGATACGCAGTATTTT
j_gene: TRBJ2-1; v_gene: TRBV7-6; d_gene: NA; abundance: NA; CDR3aa: CASSLDEGGGWSEQFF; CDR3nt: TGTGCCAGCAGCTTAGATGAGGGAGGAGGATGGAGTGAGCAGTTCTTC
j_gene: TRBJ2-1; v_gene: TRBV27; d_gene: NA; abundance: few; CDR3aa: CASSLYRANNEQFF; CDR3nt: TGTGCCAGCAGTTTATATAGGGCAAACAATGAGCAGTTCTTC
j_gene: TRBJ1-2; v_gene: TRBV20-1; d_gene: NA; abundance: few; CDR3aa: CSAETLGGKSRRYGYTF; CDR3nt: TGCAGTGCGGAGACTTTAGGAGGGAAGTCGCGACGCTATGGCTACACCTTC
j_gene: TRBJ2-1; v_gene: TRBV10-3; d_gene: NA; abundance: few; CDR3aa: CATGQGQDEQFF; CDR3nt: TGTGCCACGGGGCAGGGGCAGGATGAGCAGTTCTTC
j_gene: TRBJ1-2; v_gene: TRBV19; d_gene: NA; abundance: NA; CDR3aa: CASSTPHIGTKYYGYTF; CDR3nt: TGTGCCAGTAGTACCCCCCACATCGGGACCAAATACTATGGCTACACCTTC
j_gene: TRBJ2-5; v_gene: TRBV29-1; d_gene: NA; abundance: few; CDR3aa: CSVEDPGETQYF; CDR3nt: TGCAGCGTTGAAGATCCGGGGGAGACCCAGTACTTC
j_gene: TRBJ2-7; v_gene: TRBV28; d_gene: TRBD2; abundance: few; CDR3aa: CASSPWTSNKYEQYF; CDR3nt: TGTGCCAGCAGTCCCTGGACTAGTAATAAGTACGAGCAGTACTTC
j_gene: TRBJ1-2; v_gene: TRBV2; d_gene: NA; abundance: NA; CDR3aa: CASRRGLNYGYTF; CDR3nt: TGTGCCAGCAGGCGGGGGCTAAACTATGGCTACACCTTC
j_gene: TRBJ1-1; v_gene: TRBV12-3/TRBV12-4; d_gene: TRBD1; abundance: NA; CDR3aa: CASSTRDSSNTEAFF; CDR3nt: TGTGCCAGCAGTACGCGGGACAGTTCTAACACTGAAGCTTTCTTT
j_gene: TRBJ2-3; v_gene: TRBV7-2; d_gene: TRBD2; abundance: many; CDR3aa: CASSLGRTSGGRDTQYF; CDR3nt: TGTGCCAGCAGCTTAGGCCGGACTAGCGGAGGGAGAGATACGCAGTATTTT
j_gene: TRBJ2-3; v_gene: TRBV11-2; d_gene: NA; abundance: NA; CDR3aa: CASSFFAGSGDTQYF; CDR3nt: TGTGCCAGCAGCTTTTTTGCGGGCTCGGGAGATACGCAGTATTTT
j_gene: TRBJ2-1; v_gene: TRBV19; d_gene: NA; abundance: NA; CDR3aa: CASSIVADPSSYNEQFF; CDR3nt: TGTGCCAGTAGTATAGTCGCGGACCCAAGCTCCTACAATGAGCAGTTCTTC
j_gene: TRBJ2-1; v_gene: TRBV5-1; d_gene: TRBD2; abundance: few; CDR3aa: CASSLVTSGGNEQFF; CDR3nt: TGCGCCAGCAGCTTGGTGACTAGCGGTGGCAATGAGCAGTTCTTC
j_gene: TRBJ2-3; v_gene: TRBV7-2; d_gene: TRBD2; abundance: NA; CDR3aa: CASSLGRTRWDTDTQYF; CDR3nt: TGTGCCAGCAGCTTAGGTCGGACTAGGTGGGACACAGATACGCAGTATTTT
j_gene: TRBJ2-5; v_gene: TRBV12-3/TRBV12-4; d_gene: TRBD1; abundance: NA; CDR3aa: CASSFDPLPGQVQETQYF; CDR3nt: TGTGCCAGCAGTTTCGATCCCTTACCGGGACAGGTACAAGAGACCCAGTACTTC
j_gene: TRBJ1-5; v_gene: TRBV2; d_gene: NA; abundance: NA; CDR3aa: CASSRLRREDSNQPQHF; CDR3nt: TGTGCCAGCAGTAGATTAAGACGGGAAGATAGCAATCAGCCCCAGCATTTT
j_gene: TRBJ1-4; v_gene: TRBV6-5; d_gene: TRBD1; abundance: NA; CDR3aa: CASSLGQPNEKLFF; CDR3nt: TGTGCCAGCAGTCTGGGACAGCCTAATGAAAAACTGTTTTTT